Below are 30 T cell receptor beta chains sequenced from a single sample in a study of cytomegalovirus exposure and HLA in healthy donors (dated by TCRdb to about 2017). The protocol used for the library was the immunoSEQ multiplex PCR assay. A mixture of 60 forward primers for TCR Vbeta segments and 13 reverse primers for TCR Jbeta segments was used in the multiplex PCR. TCRdb holds this immuneACCESS table with in-frame rearrangements only. Some clones are missing; in checked studies, unresolved V genes explain under half, and the rest has no known cause. This sample's table contains 150,000 to 200,000 clones. The leading ten clones occupy under 2.5% of the sample. Sequenced: PBMCs. The receptors derive from a man younger than 45 in good health and CMV-seronegative.

This clone is labeled medium-sized based on frequency. This chain connects TRBV7-9 to TRBJ1-4; maybe TRBD1 (5 bases). This CDR3 spans 15 amino acids. The V end was cut by 5 bases, the J end by 7 bases, with 17 bases between. Germline values: CDR1 SEHNR, CDR2 FQNEAQ (reference sequence). CDR3 amino acids: CASSTDGPGGEKLFF. CDR3 in DNA: TGTGCCAGCAGCACGGATGGGCCGGGGGGTGAAAAACTGTTTTTT. Together with reference TRBV7-9 and TRBJ1-4, the CDR3 gives the full variable domain: DTGVSQNPRHKITKRGQNVTFRCDPISEHNRLYWYRQTLGQGPEFLTYFQNEAQLEKSRLLSDRFSAERPKGSFSTLEIQRTEQGDSAMYLCASSTDGPGGEKLFFGSGTQLSVL.

The chain links TRBV10-1 to TRBJ2-7; the match to TRBD2 covers 10 bases. The germline V gene encodes CDR1 WNHNN and CDR2 SYGVQD (reference sequence). This CDR3 spans 13 amino acids. Germline trimming cut 4 bases from V and 4 bases from J; bases unmatched to any gene: 1. For the CDR3, the DNA is TGCGCCAGCAGTGGTAGCGGGAGGTACGAGCAGTACTTC. Translation: CASSGSGRYEQYF.

The V and J genes are TRBV14 and TRBJ1-2; perhaps TRBD1 as D (5 bases). V was trimmed by 1 base and J by 10 bases, leaving 19 bases between them. Germline V gives CDR1 SGHDN, CDR2 FVKESK. The CDR3 is 15 amino acids. The DNA for the CDR3 is TGTGCCAGCAGCCAAGGGGGACTATCCCTATGGGACTACACCTTC. Its protein is CASSQGGLSLWDYTF.

The gene calls are TRBV25-1 and TRBJ1-2; the D gene is possibly TRBD1 (5 bases). V lost 7 bases and J 4 bases, leaving 10 bases between the germline ends. This CDR3 is built from 12 residues. Germline V gene lookup returns CDR1 MGHDK and CDR2 SYGVNS. For the CDR3, the DNA is TGTGCCAGCACAACAGGTACCTATGGCTACACCTTC. Its protein is CASTTGTYGYTF.

V gene TRBV4-1 combines with J gene TRBJ1-1, with D maybe TRBD1 (5 bases). Between the trimmed V and J ends, which lost 4 bases and 0 bases, there was a span of 12 bases. The CDR3 has 15 residues. Germline V gene sequence: CDR1 MGHRA, CDR2 YSYEKL. CDR3 in DNA: TGCGCCAGCAGCCCTGGGGCCAGCTTGAACACTGAAGCTTTCTTT. Translated, it gives CASSPGASLNTEAFF.

The chain couples TRBV11-3 to TRBJ2-3; 10 nucleotides match TRBD2. This CDR3 has 15 amino acids. Trimming removed 5 bases from V and 5 bases from J; junction bases left unmatched: 7. Germline-derived CDR1 and CDR2 are SGHNT and YENEEA. The CDR3 DNA reads as TGTGCCAGCAGCGCAAGCGGGAGGGCCATAGATACGCAGTATTTT. Protein: CASSASGRAIDTQYF.

The J gene is TRBJ2-7, the V gene TRBV29-1; 7 bases map to TRBD2. V was clipped by 3 bases and J by 4 bases; unmatched bases: 6. Germline CDR1 is SQVTM and CDR2 is ANQGSEA. CDR3 size: 13 residues. The CDR3 reads CSVDKGEGYEQYF. CDR3 coding DNA: TGCAGCGTTGATAAAGGGGAGGGGTACGAGCAGTACTTC.

The genes are TRBV9 and TRBJ1-3; weak D call: TRBD1 (6 bases). From germline, CDR1 is SGDLS and CDR2 YYNGEE. The CDR3 runs to 17 residues. With 0 bases removed from V and 0 bases from J, the gap between germline ends came to 13 bases. CDR3: CASSVVQGDNSGNTIYF. The DNA of the CDR3 is TGTGCCAGCAGCGTAGTTCAAGGGGACAACTCTGGAAACACCATATATTTT.

J is TRBJ1-4 and V is TRBV6-9; the D is unclear. The CDR3 length is 15 residues. The V end was cut by 5 bases, the J end by 4 bases, with 14 bases between. CDR1 is MNHGY and CDR2 is SVAAGI in the germline V gene. The DNA for the CDR3 is TGTGCCAGCAGTCCCCCCCCACAGTTTAATGAAAAACTGTTTTTT. Protein sequence: CASSPPPQFNEKLFF.

This chain joins TRBV6-5 and TRBJ2-7; 10 nucleotides line up with TRBD1. The CDR3 runs to 14 residues. Germline V gene lookup returns CDR1 MNHEY and CDR2 SVGAGI. Losses at the gene ends were 5 bases for V and 6 bases for J; bases not matched to a gene: 7. CDR3 nucleotides: TGTGCCAGCAGTGACGGACAGGGGGTCGCCGAGCAGTACTTC. It yields the protein CASSDGQGVAEQYF.

The chain is built from TRBV7-9 and TRBJ2-7; TRBD1 matches 9 bases. CDR1 and CDR2 (germline): SEHNR, FQNEAQ (reference sequence). This CDR3 has 11 amino acids. V lost 6 bases and J lost 9; bases outside the gene matches: 3. CDR3 nucleotides: TGTGCCAGCAGGGGGACAGGGTGGCAGTACTTC. Amino acids: CASRGTGWQYF.

The rearrangement links TRBV4-2 to TRBJ1-1; 7 bases agree with TRBD1. The CDR3 has 18 amino acids. Germline values: CDR1 LGHNA, CDR2 YNFKEQ. Trimming took 3 bases from V and 4 from J; bases not matched to a gene: 17. The CDR3 is CASSHLGGTRVGGTEAFF. The DNA of the CDR3 is TGTGCCAGCAGCCACTTAGGGGGCACGAGGGTGGGCGGCACTGAAGCTTTCTTT.

This chain joins TRBV2 and TRBJ2-7, with 7 positions matching TRBD2. The CDR3 covers 14 residues. The junction had 7 bases not matched to a gene; V was cut back by 6 bases and J by 2 bases. The V gene's germline CDR1 is SNHLY and CDR2 FYNNEI. The CDR3 DNA reads TGTGCCAGCAGAGCGGGACTTCTAACCTACGAGCAGTACTTC. Amino acids: CASRAGLLTYEQYF.

The chain couples TRBV4-3 to TRBJ2-7, with 16 bases fitting TRBD2. Germline V gives CDR1 LGHNA, CDR2 YSLEER. This CDR3 is 15 amino acids long. V shed 4 bases and J 6 bases; nucleotides not matched to a gene: 3. CDR3 in amino acids: CASSPGLAGGPEQYF. In nucleotides, the CDR3 is TGCGCCAGCAGCCCGGGACTAGCGGGAGGGCCCGAGCAGTACTTC.

Here the CDR3 DNA reads TGTGCCAGCAGCTCCGATCGCTTTAGTACAGATACGCAGTATTTT. Protein product: CASSSDRFSTDTQYF. The genes are TRBV13 and TRBJ2-3; D gene unclear. Trimming cost V 4 bases and J 3 bases, with 14 bases left between them. Per the germline V gene, CDR1 is PRHDT and CDR2 is FYEKMQ (reference sequence). The CDR3 spans 15 residues.

V is TRBV11-3 and J is TRBJ2-1; 10 positions agree with TRBD2. The J segment lost 11 bases and the V segment lost 7 bases, leaving 11 bases of the junction unmatched. The germline CDR1 and CDR2 sequences are SGHNT and YENEEA. The CDR3 length is 14 residues. This CDR3 is CASTPSVAGGQQFF. CDR3 nucleotides: TGTGCCAGCACCCCGTCGGTAGCGGGAGGTCAGCAGTTCTTC.

Points on this clone: One end of the junction varies from germline; a read error may be responsible. The chain recombines TRBV25-1 with TRBJ1-3, with 7 bases identical to TRBD1. The CDR3 has 15 residues. The V gene's germline CDR1 is MGHDK and CDR2 SYGVNS. CDR3 in DNA: TGTGCCGGCAGTACCCCGGGACAGCTTGGAAACACCATATATTTT. This encodes CAGSTPGQLGNTIYF. Full variable domain (missing parts from reference TRBV25-1 and TRBJ1-3): EADIYQTPRYLVIGTGKKITLECSQTMGHDKMYWYQQDPGMELHLIHYSYGVNSTEKGDLSSESTVSRIRTEHFPLTLESARPSHTSQYLCAGSTPGQLGNTIYFGEGSWLTVV.

The J gene is TRBJ2-2, the V gene TRBV6-9; 8 bases match TRBD2. Per the germline V gene, CDR1 is MNHGY and CDR2 is SVAAGI. J gave up 7 bases and V 6 bases, and 7 bases lay outside the gene matches. The CDR3 consists of 14 residues. CDR3 DNA sequence: TGTGCCAGCAGATTTAGCGGGAAGTGCGGGGAGCTGTTTTTT. Protein product: CASRFSGKCGELFF.

The rearrangement joins TRBV18 to TRBJ2-7, with TRBD1 matching 9 bases. V lost 5 bases to trimming and J lost 4 bases; unmatched junction nucleotides: 15. The germline CDR1 and CDR2 sequences are KGHSH and LQKENI. The CDR3 covers 17 residues. CDR3 nucleotide sequence: TGTGCCAGCTCAGCCTTGCCCAGGACAGGGGTTCAGTACGAGCAGTACTTC. Its translation is CASSALPRTGVQYEQYF. The variable domain in full, completed from reference TRBV18 and TRBJ2-7, reads NAGVMQNPRHLVRRRGQEARLRCSPMKGHSHVYWYRQLPEEGLKFMVYLQKENIIDESGMPKERFSAEFPKEGPSILRIQQVVRGDSAAYFCASSALPRTGVQYEQYFGPGTRLTVT.

The genes are TRBV6-6 and TRBJ2-3; 9 bases map to TRBD2. CDR1 and CDR2 (germline): MNHNY, SVGAGI (reference sequence). The CDR3 runs 16 residues. Trimming at V came to 1 base and at J to 5 bases, leaving 7 bases not matched to a gene. The CDR3 sequence is CASSYFGGRAGDTQYF. Here the CDR3 DNA reads TGTGCCAGCAGTTACTTCGGCGGGAGGGCCGGAGATACGCAGTATTTT.

The V and J genes are TRBV7-6 and TRBJ2-7, with a tentative D call TRBD2 (5 bases). This CDR3 region has 15 residues. Germline CDR1 reads SGHVS; CDR2 reads FNYEAQ. The V end was cut by 2 bases, the J end by 3 bases, with 14 bases between. The CDR3 region has the DNA TGTGCCAGCAGCTTACGCATCGGGGAGATCTACGAGCAGTACTTC. Protein product: CASSLRIGEIYEQYF.

V is TRBV5-4 and J is TRBJ1-1; TRBD1 agrees at 9 bases. This CDR3 is 17 amino acids long. Germline CDR1 reads SGHNT; CDR2 reads YYREEE (reference sequence). V lost 0 bases to trimming and J lost 3 bases; unmatched junction nucleotides: 9. DNA of the CDR3: TGTGCCAGCAGCTTGGGGGGACAGGGTAGTTTGTACACTGAAGCTTTCTTT. This gives the protein CASSLGGQGSLYTEAFF.

V and J are TRBV2 and TRBJ1-1; 10 bases match TRBD1. This CDR3 is 17 amino acids long. Trimming took 7 bases from V and 1 from J; bases not matched to a gene: 12. Germline CDR1 is SNHLY and CDR2 is FYNNEI. CDR3 nucleotides: TGTGCCAGCAATACAGGGACAGGGGATAGCGGGAACACTGAAGCTTTCTTT. Residues: CASNTGTGDSGNTEAFF. The full variable domain, completed using reference TRBV2 and TRBJ1-1, is EPEVTQTPSHQVTQMGQEVILRCVPISNHLYFYWYRQILGQKVEFLVSFYNNEISEKSEIFDDQFSVERPDGSNFTLKIRSTKLEDSAMYFCASNTGTGDSGNTEAFFGQGTRLTVV.

The J gene is TRBJ2-3, the V gene TRBV7-8, with TRBD2 matching over 11 bases. CDR3 length: 17 residues. CDR1 is SGHVS, CDR2 FQNEAQ, per germline. V shed 8 bases, J shed 2 bases, and the junction held 12 bases outside the gene matches. This CDR3 is CASREGLAGVLTDTQYF. CDR3 bases: TGTGCCAGCCGGGAAGGACTAGCGGGTGTACTCACAGATACGCAGTATTTT.

V is TRBV10-3 and J is TRBJ1-5; TRBD1 matches 7 bases. This CDR3 spans 17 amino acids. The V gene's germline CDR1 is ENHRY and CDR2 SYGVKD. With 2 bases clipped from V and 4 bases from J, the junction kept 11 bases outside the gene matches. In DNA form, the CDR3 reads TGTGCCATCAGTGAGAGGCCGACAGGGTCTTGGAATCAGCCCCAGCATTTT. Its translation: CAISERPTGSWNQPQHF.

The chain has TRBV18 and TRBJ1-5; weak D call: TRBD1 (5 bases). The CDR3 contains 14 residues. The V and J ends lost 2 bases and 4 bases respectively, with 9 bases between them. Germline loops: CDR1 KGHSH, CDR2 LQKENI. The CDR3 here is CASSPGDRNQPQHF. CDR3 nucleotides: TGTGCCAGCTCACCAGGAGACAGAAATCAGCCCCAGCATTTT.

The chain carries TRBV25-1 and TRBJ2-7, with TRBD2 matching 8 bases. V lost 1 base, J lost 0 bases, and 5 bases stayed unmatched. The CDR3 extends over 16 amino acids. Germline CDR1 and CDR2: MGHDK and SYGVNS. CDR3: CASSESSGSSSYEQYF. CDR3 in DNA: TGTGCCAGCAGTGAATCCAGCGGGAGCAGCTCCTACGAGCAGTACTTC.

The V gene is TRBV4-1, the J gene TRBJ2-5; TRBD2 is a possible D gene (6 bases). The J call may not be correct, given that the DNA end is closer to TRBJ2-7. The germline V gene encodes CDR1 MGHRA and CDR2 YSYEKL. The CDR3 extends over 16 amino acids. CDR3 loop: CASSQAGSGITYEQYF. The CDR3 nucleotides read TGCGCCAGCAGCCAAGCAGGTAGCGGCATCACCTACGAGCAGTACTTC.

This chain connects TRBV28 to TRBJ2-2; the match to TRBD1 covers 8 bases. This CDR3 is 15 amino acids long. Germline CDR1 and CDR2: MDHEN and SYDVKM. The J segment lost 5 bases and the V segment lost 6 bases, leaving 8 bases of the junction unmatched. CDR3 DNA sequence: TGTGCCAGCAGACCTCGGACAGGGAGGACCGGGGAGCTGTTTTTT. Translation gives CASRPRTGRTGELFF. Based on the CDR3 plus reference TRBV28 and TRBJ2-2, the full variable domain is DVKVTQSSRYLVKRTGEKVFLECVQDMDHENMFWYRQDPGLGLRLIYFSYDVKMKEKGDIPEGYSVSREKKERFSLILESASTNQTSMYLCASRPRTGRTGELFFGEGSRLTVL.

This chain links TRBV6-1 with TRBJ2-7; 10 nucleotides agree with TRBD1. Trimming removed 4 bases from V and 4 bases from J; junction bases left unmatched: 4. This CDR3 has 14 amino acids. Germline-derived CDR1 and CDR2 are MNHNS and SASEGT. The CDR3: CASSGGQGKYEQYF. The CDR3 bases are TGTGCCAGCAGTGGGGGACAGGGGAAGTACGAGCAGTACTTC.